This T cell receptor beta chain was identified during a study of T cell clonotyping in hematopoietic cell transplantation. Study-wide results and limits: At the given depth, recipient repertoires were over 95% de novo clonotypes. No sorting was done, leaving CD4 and CD8 contributions mixed. Pathologically expanded recipient clonotypes increased progressively from day 30 to day 180 as diversity fell.

V lost 9 bases and J lost 0, with 8 bases in between. The CDR3 has 12 residues. Germline V gene data show CDR1 as MNHNY and CDR2 as SVGAGI (reference sequence). Assay used: immunoSEQ multiplex PCR; TCRdb lists only in-frame clones, some missing. The sample yields 35,000 to 45,000 clones, around 94% seen once. For this clone: Its antigen is not known.

Sequenced sample: peripheral blood mononuclear cells. The sequence came from a woman in her forties or fifties in good health. Some clones in this sample may be carry-over from other donors' samples. The chain combines TRBV6-6 with TRBJ1-1; TRBD1 is a possible D gene (6 bases). The chain's CDR3 is CASTGMNTEAFF. In nucleotides, the CDR3 is TGTGCCAGTACAGGGATGAACACTGAAGCTTTCTTT.